This TCR beta chain is from a study of blood T cell repertoires in COVID-19. Overall study context: Acute and convalescent COVID-19 specimens originated in the United States, Italy and Spain. T cells, B-cell-depleted T cells, or PBMCs provided the cDNA or gDNA that served as material.

As handled by the study authors: Estimation of nucleated cell counts was performed using reference gene primer amplification. Using immunoSEQ multiplex PCR, the repertoire was profiled, and TCRdb retains in-frame clones only, with some absent. The V and J calls and clone size are taken from that table; D and trimming were inferred from the DNA. The sample has around 130,000 clones; around 87% are singletons. Sequencing input: peripheral blood. This clonotype originated in a woman aged 60-75 years with acute or convalescent COVID-19.

Here the CDR3 DNA reads TGTGCCAGCAGTTACGGACAGGGGTACACCGGGGAGCTGTTTTTT. Encoded protein: CASSYGQGYTGELFF. The rearrangement links TRBV6-5 to TRBJ2-2; TRBD1 matches at 9 bases. J gave up 3 bases and V 2 bases, and 1 base lay outside the gene matches. Germline loops: CDR1 MNHEY, CDR2 SVGAGI. The CDR3 runs to 15 residues.